Each of the 4 T cell receptor beta chains below was sequenced from the same sample in a study of CD8+ T cells in alopecia areata. The treatment here: oral pan-JAK inhibitor, 5-10 mg twice daily. Sequencing relied on a cDNA template that was reverse transcribed from extracted RNA. Data came from immunoSEQ multiplex PCR; TCRdb stores just in-frame clones and leaves some out. The repertoire holds more than 200,000 clones, with around 43% as singletons. Source: CD4+ T cells sorted from blood, taken at approximately week 37, from a patient treated with tofacitinib. Receptors were obtained from a human donor with alopecia areata.

This clone turned up a few times. This chain links TRBV11-2 with TRBJ2-1; the match to TRBD2 covers 13 bases. Germline-derived CDR1 and CDR2 are SGHAT and FQNNGV. Unmatched junction bases numbered 5, after V lost 5 bases and J lost 7 bases. CDR3 length equals 15 residues. The CDR3 sequence: CASSLGLAGRNEQFF. CDR3 DNA sequence: TGTGCCAGCAGCCTGGGACTAGCGGGAAGGAATGAGCAGTTCTTC.

This rearrangement joins TRBV5-1 to TRBJ2-3; D possibly corresponds to TRBD1 (5 bases). V was pared by 4 bases and J by 3 bases, with 15 bases between. The CDR3 is 15 amino acids. Germline values: CDR1 SGHRS, CDR2 YFSETQ. As DNA, the CDR3 is TGCGCCAGCAGCATTACAGGAGAGGTAACAGATACGCAGTATTTT. Protein sequence: CASSITGEVTDTQYF.

This clone has just a few counts. This chain connects TRBV7-8 to TRBJ2-1, with 11 bases matching TRBD2. This CDR3 region has 17 residues. Trimming cost V 3 bases and J 4 bases; bases outside gene matches: 8. The V gene's germline CDR1 is SGHVS and CDR2 FQNEAQ. CDR3 loop: CASSLIVRLAGYNEQFF. Here the CDR3 DNA reads TGTGCCAGCAGCTTGATTGTAAGACTAGCGGGATACAATGAGCAGTTCTTC. The complete variable domain, with remaining parts taken from reference TRBV7-8 and TRBJ2-1, reads GAGVSQSPRYKVAKRGQDVALRCDPISGHVSLFWYQQALGQGPEFLTYFQNEAQLDKSGLPSDRFFAERPEGSVSTLKIQRTQQEDSAVYLCASSLIVRLAGYNEQFFGPGTRLTVL.

The chain uses TRBV9 and TRBJ2-3; TRBD1 agrees at 7 bases. V lost 0 bases to trimming and J lost 1 base; unmatched junction nucleotides: 5. Germline-derived CDR1 and CDR2 are SGDLS and YYNGEE. This CDR3 comprises 16 residues. CDR3 region: CASSVAGTVRTDTQYF. The CDR3 nucleotides read TGTGCCAGCAGCGTAGCCGGGACAGTTCGCACAGATACGCAGTATTTT.